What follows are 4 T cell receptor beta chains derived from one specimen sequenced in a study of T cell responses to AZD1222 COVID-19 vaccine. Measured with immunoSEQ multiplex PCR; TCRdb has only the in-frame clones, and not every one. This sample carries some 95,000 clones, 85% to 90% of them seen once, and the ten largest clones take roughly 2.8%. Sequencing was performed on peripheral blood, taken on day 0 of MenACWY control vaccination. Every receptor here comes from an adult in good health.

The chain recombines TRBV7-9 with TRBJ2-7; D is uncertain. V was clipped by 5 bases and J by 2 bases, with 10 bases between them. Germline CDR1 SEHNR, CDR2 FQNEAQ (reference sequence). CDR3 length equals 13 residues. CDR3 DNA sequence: TGTGCCAGCAGCGTCCAGCCTACCTACGAGCAGTACTTC. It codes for CASSVQPTYEQYF.

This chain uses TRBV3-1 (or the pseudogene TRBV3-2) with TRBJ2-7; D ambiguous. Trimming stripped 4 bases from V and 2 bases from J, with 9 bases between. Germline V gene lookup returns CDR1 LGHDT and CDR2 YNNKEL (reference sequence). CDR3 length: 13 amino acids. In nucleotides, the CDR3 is TGTGCCAGCAGCCCCGAGGTCACCTACGAGCAGTACTTC. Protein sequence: CASSPEVTYEQYF.

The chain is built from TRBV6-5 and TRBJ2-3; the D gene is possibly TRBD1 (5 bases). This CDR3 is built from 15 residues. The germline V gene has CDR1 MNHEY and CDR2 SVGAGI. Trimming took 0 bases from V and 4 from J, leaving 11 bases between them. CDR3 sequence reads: CASSYSQGFSDTQYF. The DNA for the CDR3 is TGTGCCAGCAGTTACTCGCAGGGTTTTTCAGATACGCAGTATTTT.

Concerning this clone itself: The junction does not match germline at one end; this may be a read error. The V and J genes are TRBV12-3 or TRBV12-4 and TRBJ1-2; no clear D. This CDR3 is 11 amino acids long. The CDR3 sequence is CASSFGQLPAF. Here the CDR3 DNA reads TGTGCCAGCAGTTTCGGCCAACTCCCGGCCTTC.